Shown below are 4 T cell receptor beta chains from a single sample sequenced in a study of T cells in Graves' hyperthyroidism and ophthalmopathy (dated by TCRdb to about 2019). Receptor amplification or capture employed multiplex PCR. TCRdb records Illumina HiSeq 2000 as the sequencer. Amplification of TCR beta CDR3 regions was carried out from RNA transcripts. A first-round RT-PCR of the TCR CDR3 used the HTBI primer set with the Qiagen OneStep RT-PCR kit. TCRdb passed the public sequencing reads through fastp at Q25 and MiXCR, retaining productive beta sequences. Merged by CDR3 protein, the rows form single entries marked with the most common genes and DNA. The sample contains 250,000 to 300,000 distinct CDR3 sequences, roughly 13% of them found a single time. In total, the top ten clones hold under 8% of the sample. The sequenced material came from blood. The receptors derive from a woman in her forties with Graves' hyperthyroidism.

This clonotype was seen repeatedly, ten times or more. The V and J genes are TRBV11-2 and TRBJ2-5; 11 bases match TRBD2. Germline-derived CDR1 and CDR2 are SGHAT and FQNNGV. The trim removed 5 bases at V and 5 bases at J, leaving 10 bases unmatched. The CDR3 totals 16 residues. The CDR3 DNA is TGTGCCAGCAGCCCGAGGGCTAGCGGGAGGAGGGAGACCCAGTACTTC. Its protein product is CASSPRASGRRETQYF.

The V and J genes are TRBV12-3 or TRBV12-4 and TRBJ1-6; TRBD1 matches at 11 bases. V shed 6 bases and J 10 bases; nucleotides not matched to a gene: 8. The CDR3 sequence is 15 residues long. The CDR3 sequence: CASSSSGQGGSPLHF. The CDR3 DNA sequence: TGTGCCAGCAGCTCATCGGGACAGGGGGGATCACCCCTCCACTTT.

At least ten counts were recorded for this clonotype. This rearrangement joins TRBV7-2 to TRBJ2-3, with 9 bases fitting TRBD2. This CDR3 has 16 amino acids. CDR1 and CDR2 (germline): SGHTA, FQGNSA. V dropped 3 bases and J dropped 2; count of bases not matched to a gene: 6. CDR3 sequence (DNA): TGTGCCAGCAGCTTCCTAGCGGGAAAGACCACAGATACGCAGTATTTT. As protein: CASSFLAGKTTDTQYF.

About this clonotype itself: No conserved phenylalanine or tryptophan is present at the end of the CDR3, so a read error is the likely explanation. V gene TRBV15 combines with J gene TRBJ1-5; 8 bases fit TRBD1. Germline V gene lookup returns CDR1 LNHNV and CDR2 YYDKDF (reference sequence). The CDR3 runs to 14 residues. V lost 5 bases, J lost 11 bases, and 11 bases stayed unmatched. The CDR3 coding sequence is TGTGCCACCAGCCCAGGGGGCAGGCTTGGAGCCCAGCATCTT. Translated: CATSPGGRLGAQHL.